The rows below give T cell receptor beta chains drawn from one sample of a study of blood T cell repertoires in COVID-19. Clones were sequenced by immunoSEQ multiplex PCR, and TCRdb holds only the in-frame ones, with some missing. The table lists around 99,000 clones, 80% of them singletons, with 4.3% in the top ten. The specimen sequenced was peripheral blood. These receptors all come from a man aged 70-80 years with acute or convalescent COVID-19. The CDR3 runs from the conserved cysteine through the conserved F or W. Each record gives: CDR3 protein, V gene, J gene, clone size. The size field is filled for only some rows; it gives once, few, many or a size class.

CASSSLGTTDTGELFF,TRBV19,TRBJ2-2,NA
CASCHEGAQHF,TRBV19,TRBJ1-5,NA
CASSVASIGGTEAFF,TRBV9,TRBJ1-1,NA
CASSLDDRADQPQHF,TRBV5-1,TRBJ1-5,NA
CANSQSTGAGNTIYF,TRBV6-5,TRBJ1-3,once
CASSLAGDSWNYGYTF,TRBV5-8,TRBJ1-2,NA
CASSRGTGYGYTF,TRBV6-5,TRBJ1-2,NA
CASSQGSRGQGRPEAFF,TRBV4-3,TRBJ1-1,NA
CASSYYRDTGELFF,TRBV6-5,TRBJ2-2,NA
CASSKGGWNTEAFF,TRBV6-5,TRBJ1-1,few
CASSPNRGLSYNEQFF,TRBV7-6,TRBJ2-1,NA
CASSKPTEATQYF,TRBV12-3/TRBV12-4,TRBJ2-3,NA
CASSLPGTQNNEQFF,TRBV7-9,TRBJ2-1,NA
CASSGTEYNSPLHF,TRBV6-2/TRBV6-3,TRBJ1-6,NA